This paragraph reports one T cell receptor (beta chain). Its target is not known. V lost 5 bases and J lost 6, with 16 bases in between. The germline V gene has CDR1 MDHEN and CDR2 SYDVKM. CDR3 size: 14 residues. The sample comes from a study of cytomegalovirus exposure and HLA in healthy donors. General study points: The study carried out a later analysis of TCR beta sequences. It associated some 15,000 of them with specific HLA alleles at a false discovery rate of 0.05. Some V segments (TRBV6-2 and TRBV6-3 among them) were excluded as indistinguishable. Later analysis associated a missense DCLRE1C variant with TCR beta V- and J-gene trimming.

The PCR made use of 60 Vbeta and 13 Jbeta primers. TCRdb's table, derived via immunoSEQ multiplex PCR, lists solely in-frame clones and lacks some. The top ten clones hold 20% to 25% of a sample with roughly 86,000 clones, 65% of them seen once. V usage is TRBV28 and J usage is TRBJ1-2; D might be TRBD1 (6 bases). Sequencing was carried out using PBMCs. The TCR sequence derives from a woman between 45 and 65 years old in good health and CMV-seropositive. As DNA, the CDR3 is TGTGCCAGCAGTACGGGACATCCGGAGAATGGCTACACCTTC. Protein sequence: CASSTGHPENGYTF.